This TCR beta chain was retrieved from a study of cytomegalovirus exposure and HLA in healthy donors. Remarks on this clone: What it binds is not known.

Vbeta (60) and Jbeta (13) primers were used in the PCR. Authors' data handling: The count from a later analysis was 70 million to 85 million unique TCR beta chains, approximately 9.9 million of them shared. The repertoire was sequenced with immunoSEQ multiplex PCR; TCRdb's copy has only in-frame clones and lacks some. V, J and clone size derive from that table, while D and trimming were established from the DNA sequence. The sample contains fewer than 250,000 clones, 75% to 90% of which appear only once. Each of the donors was a healthy bone marrow donor. Overall study findings and caveats: An analysis that came later showed most CMV-associated TCR beta chains appearing HLA-restricted. Data from an earlier analysis indicated that most TCR beta V segments were productive either about 87% or about 30% of the time.

V shed 0 bases and J shed 7 bases, with 15 bases lying between them. This CDR3 comprises 15 residues. In germline, CDR1 is MNHEY, CDR2 SVGAGI. The sample comprised PBMCs. This chain links TRBV6-5 with TRBJ1-2; D might be TRBD1 (6 bases). The TCR was taken from a boy aged 2-15 years in good health and CMV-seronegative. CDR3 region: CASSYSKGGVGGYTF. The DNA of the CDR3 is TGTGCCAGCAGTTACTCGAAAGGGGGAGTTGGTGGCTACACCTTC.